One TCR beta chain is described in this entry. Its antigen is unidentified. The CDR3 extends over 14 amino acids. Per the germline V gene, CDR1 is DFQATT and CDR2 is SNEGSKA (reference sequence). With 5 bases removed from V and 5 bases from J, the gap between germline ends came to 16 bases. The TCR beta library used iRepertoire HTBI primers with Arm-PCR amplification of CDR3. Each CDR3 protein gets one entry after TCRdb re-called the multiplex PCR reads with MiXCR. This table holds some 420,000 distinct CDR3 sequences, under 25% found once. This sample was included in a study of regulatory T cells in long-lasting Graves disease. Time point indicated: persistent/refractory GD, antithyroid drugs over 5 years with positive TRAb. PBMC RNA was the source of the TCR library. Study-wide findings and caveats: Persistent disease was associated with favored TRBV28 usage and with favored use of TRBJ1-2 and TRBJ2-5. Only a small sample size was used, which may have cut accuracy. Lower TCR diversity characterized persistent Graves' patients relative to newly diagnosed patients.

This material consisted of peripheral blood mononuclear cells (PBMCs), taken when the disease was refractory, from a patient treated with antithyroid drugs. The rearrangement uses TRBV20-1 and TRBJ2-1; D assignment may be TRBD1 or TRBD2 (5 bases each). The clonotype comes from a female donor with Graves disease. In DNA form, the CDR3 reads TGCAGTGCTCCGCCAGGGACCCCGGACAATGAGCAGTTCTTC. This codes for CSAPPGTPDNEQFF.